This T cell receptor (beta chain) was observed in a study of T cells in Graves' hyperthyroidism and ophthalmopathy. Study-level points and caveats: Most thyroid clonotypes expanded above 0.001 were also detected in blood.

Researchers amplified the TCR beta CDR3 regions from RNA transcripts. The HTBI primer set drove a first-round RT-PCR of the TCR CDR3. Using its own MiXCR run on the multiplex PCR reads, TCRdb lists one record per CDR3 protein. The sample consists of 560,000 or so distinct CDR3 sequences, under 60% of them appearing once. On this clonotype itself: The antigen is undetermined.

Per germline, CDR1 SEHNR and CDR2 FQNEAQ (reference sequence). Between the trimmed V and J ends, which lost 4 bases and 6 bases, there was a span of 9 bases. The CDR3 is 13 residues long. Newly diagnosed hyperthyroidism patients aged 18 to 65 years had disease lasting under 2 months. Diagnosing involved the use of clinical symptoms, serum thyroxine and TRAb, thyroid ultrasound and orbital computed tomography. The receptor was isolated from a woman between 18 and 30 years old with Graves' hyperthyroidism. Sample: peripheral blood or thyroid tissue (not recorded which). The chain is built from TRBV7-9 and TRBJ2-2; TRBD2 is a possible D gene (5 bases). The CDR3 loop is CASSYGRAGELFF. CDR3 nucleotides: TGTGCCAGCAGCTATGGGCGGGCCGGGGAGCTGTTTTTT.